Below are 24 T cell receptor beta chains sequenced from a single sample in a study of PD-L1 blockade in urothelial cancer. Here immunoSEQ multiplex PCR was the method, and the copy in TCRdb shows in-frame clones only, minus some. There are approximately 110,000 clones in the sample; under 85% occur only once, and 2.4% lies in the top ten. The sample consisted of PBMCs, taken around atezolizumab (anti-PD-L1) treatment. These receptor sequences come from a man aged 50-60 years with urothelial cancer.

This clone was observed a handful of times. The CDR3 reads CASSPRPARGGNQPQHF. DNA for the CDR3: TGTGCCAGCTCACCAAGACCCGCGCGGGGAGGAAATCAGCCCCAGCATTTT. The rearrangement joins TRBV18 to TRBJ1-5; D unclear. The CDR3 is made up of 17 amino acids. Germline V gives CDR1 KGHSH, CDR2 LQKENI. V lost 2 bases, J lost 4 bases, and 18 bases lay in between. Looking up the rest from reference TRBV18 and TRBJ1-5 gives the full variable domain: NAGVMQNPRHLVRRRGQEARLRCSPMKGHSHVYWYRQLPEEGLKFMVYLQKENIIDESGMPKERFSAEFPKEGPSILRIQQVVRGDSAAYFCASSPRPARGGNQPQHFGDGTRLSIL.

J is TRBJ1-2 and V is TRBV28, with D possibly TRBD1 on 6 matching bases. The germline V gene encodes CDR1 MDHEN and CDR2 SYDVKM. Between the trimmed V and J ends, which lost 5 bases and 7 bases, there was a span of 17 bases. The CDR3 runs to 14 residues. The chain's CDR3 is CASSTPATGRGYTF. The CDR3 DNA sequence: TGTGCCAGCAGTACCCCCGCGACAGGCCGTGGCTACACCTTC.

This chain joins TRBV7-9 and TRBJ2-2, with D uncertain. The V end lost 1 base, the J end lost 1 base, and 4 bases lay between the germline ends. Germline V gene data show CDR1 as SEHNR and CDR2 as FQNEAQ (reference sequence). This CDR3 is 14 amino acids long. The CDR3 reads CASSLGQNTGELFF. In nucleotides, the CDR3 is TGTGCCAGCAGCTTAGGTCAGAACACCGGGGAGCTGTTTTTT.

The chain recombines TRBV7-3 with TRBJ1-6, with 12 positions matching TRBD1. CDR3 size: 16 residues. Trimming cost V 5 bases and J 10 bases; bases outside gene matches: 9. The V gene's germline CDR1 is SGHTA and CDR2 FQGTGA. The CDR3 DNA reads as TGTGCCAGCAGCCGAGGCGGGACAGGGGGCCGATCACCCCTCCACTTT. Translation: CASSRGGTGGRSPLHF.

The rearrangement uses TRBV4-2 and TRBJ1-2; TRBD1 might be the D (5 bases). V lost 1 base to trimming and J lost 2 bases, with 11 bases between them. This CDR3 region has 15 residues. Germline V gene lookup returns CDR1 LGHNA and CDR2 YNFKEQ. The CDR3 here is CASSQGRQINYGYTF. DNA of the CDR3: TGTGCCAGCAGCCAAGGCCGACAGATAAACTATGGCTACACCTTC.

V is TRBV6-5 and J is TRBJ2-7; 9 bases map to TRBD2. Germline CDR1 is MNHEY and CDR2 is SVGAGI. The CDR3 contains 15 residues. V shed 2 bases, J shed 5 bases, and the junction held 7 bases outside the gene matches. The CDR3: CASSYDSSGIDEQYF. The CDR3, as DNA: TGTGCCAGCAGTTACGATTCTAGCGGGATAGACGAGCAGTACTTC.

This chain connects TRBV28 to TRBJ2-1, with 9 bases fitting TRBD1. Germline CDR1 and CDR2: MDHEN and SYDVKM. The trim removed 6 bases at V and 9 bases at J, leaving 9 bases unmatched. The CDR3 consists of 14 residues. CDR3 sequence reads: CASSPGQGNGEQFF. CDR3 coding DNA: TGTGCCAGCAGCCCGGGACAGGGCAATGGTGAGCAGTTCTTC.

V usage is TRBV25-1 and J usage is TRBJ2-7, with 9 nucleotides matching TRBD1. In germline, CDR1 is MGHDK, CDR2 SYGVNS. The CDR3 is 14 amino acids. J was trimmed by 3 bases and V by 5 bases; bases with no gene match: 5. CDR3 in amino acids: CASSPTGGDYEQYF. The CDR3 DNA reads TGTGCCAGCAGTCCGACAGGGGGGGACTACGAGCAGTACTTC.

The V and J genes are TRBV29-1 and TRBJ1-4; D may be TRBD1 (5 bases). Germline V CDR1 and CDR2: SQVTM, ANQGSEA. The CDR3 is made up of 14 amino acids. The V end lost 6 bases, the J end lost 7 bases, and 18 bases lay between the germline ends. As DNA, the CDR3 is TGCAGCGTCCCTGGCTGGCAGGGAGGTGAAAAACTGTTTTTT. This gives the protein CSVPGWQGGEKLFF.

Only one count was recorded for this clone. This chain links TRBV5-6 with TRBJ1-1; D remains unclear. The CDR3 has 15 amino acids. The ends were cut back, 2 bases at V and 2 bases at J, with 13 bases in the middle. CDR1 and CDR2 (germline): SGHDT, YYEEEE. CDR3 protein: CASSLGSWSNTEAFF. The CDR3 DNA is TGTGCCAGCAGCTTAGGTAGTTGGAGTAACACTGAAGCTTTCTTT.

This clone was seen just once. The genes are TRBV2 and TRBJ2-5; 8 bases match TRBD1. The germline CDR1 and CDR2 sequences are SNHLY and FYNNEI. This CDR3 comprises 15 residues. The V segment lost 3 bases and the J segment 3 bases; nucleotides outside the gene matches: 6. CDR3: CASSDPRGREETQYF. The CDR3 bases are TGTGCCAGCAGTGATCCCAGGGGGCGCGAAGAGACCCAGTACTTC.

The chain uses TRBV27 and TRBJ2-7; 10 positions agree with TRBD2. The V gene's germline CDR1 is MNHEY and CDR2 SMNVEV (reference sequence). V was pared by 6 bases and J by 3 bases, with 17 bases of the junction left unmatched. This CDR3 has 18 amino acids. The CDR3 DNA reads as TGTGCCAGCAGCACGTTTAGAAGGACTAGCGGACGAGACTACGAGCAGTACTTC. Protein sequence: CASSTFRRTSGRDYEQYF.

The chain has TRBV10-2 and TRBJ2-5; D not certain. Deletions cut 6 bases from V and 2 bases from J, with 13 bases between. The V gene's germline CDR1 is WSHSY and CDR2 SAAADI. CDR3 length: 14 amino acids. The DNA of the CDR3 is TGCGCCAGCAGGCCGAGTGGGCCTCAAGAGACCCAGTACTTC. It yields the protein CASRPSGPQETQYF.

The V call is TRBV5-1, the J call TRBJ2-1; 11 bases fit TRBD2. The CDR3 consists of 16 residues. Germline lookup yields CDR1 SGHRS and CDR2 YFSETQ. V trimming: 2 bases; J trimming: 7 bases; junction bases outside the gene matches: 8. CDR3 loop: CASSLTSGSFWNEQFF. The CDR3 DNA follows: TGCGCCAGCAGCTTAACTAGCGGGAGTTTTTGGAATGAGCAGTTCTTC. Full variable domain (rest looked up from reference TRBV5-1 and TRBJ2-1): KAGVTQTPRYLIKTRGQQVTLSCSPISGHRSVSWYQQTPGQGLQFLFEYFSETQRNKGNFPGRFSGRQFSNSRSEMNVSTLELGDSALYLCASSLTSGSFWNEQFFGPGTRLTVL.

The rearrangement uses TRBV5-1 and TRBJ2-3, with TRBD1 as a possible D gene (5 bases). The germline V gene encodes CDR1 SGHRS and CDR2 YFSETQ. The V and J ends lost 2 bases and 0 bases respectively, with 10 bases between them. This CDR3 comprises 15 residues. The CDR3 loop reads CASSFQGLSTDTQYF. Written as DNA, the CDR3 is TGCGCCAGCAGCTTTCAGGGATTAAGCACAGATACGCAGTATTTT.

The V and J genes are TRBV7-9 and TRBJ2-2; 12 bases agree with TRBD2. CDR3 length: 13 residues. In germline, CDR1 is SEHNR, CDR2 FQNEAQ (reference sequence). The V and J ends lost 9 bases and 5 bases, in that order; junction bases with no gene match: 1. Here the CDR3 reads CARTSGSTGELFF. CDR3 bases: TGTGCCAGGACTAGCGGGAGTACCGGGGAGCTGTTTTTT. The variable domain in full, with the rest retrieved from reference TRBV7-9 and TRBJ2-2, is DTGVSQNPRHKITKRGQNVTFRCDPISEHNRLYWYRQTLGQGPEFLTYFQNEAQLEKSRLLSDRFSAERPKGSFSTLEIQRTEQGDSAMYLCARTSGSTGELFFGEGSRLTVL.

The chain employs TRBV27 and TRBJ2-3; unclear D gene. This CDR3 is built from 14 residues. Germline lookup yields CDR1 MNHEY and CDR2 SMNVEV (reference sequence). The germline V and J ends were trimmed by 2 bases and 7 bases, with 13 bases remaining between them. The CDR3 coding sequence is TGTGCCAGCAGTTTAGGGCCCCCCAGGTATACGCAGTATTTT. It codes for CASSLGPPRYTQYF.

This chain links TRBV28 with TRBJ2-2; 7 bases map to TRBD2. CDR3 length: 20 residues. With 1 base clipped from V and 4 bases from J, the junction kept 18 bases outside the gene matches. Germline assignment: CDR1 MDHEN and CDR2 SYDVKM. CDR3 bases: TGTGCCAGCAGTTTATTATTGGCGGCGGGAGCGTTTTATGGCACCGGGGAGCTGTTTTTT. Protein sequence: CASSLLLAAGAFYGTGELFF.

This chain joins TRBV14 and TRBJ2-1, with 9 bases aligning to TRBD1. Germline loops: CDR1 SGHDN, CDR2 FVKESK. The CDR3 covers 16 residues. Trimming at V came to 1 base and at J to 6 bases, leaving 7 bases not matched to a gene. The CDR3, as DNA: TGTGCCAGCAGCCAAGCGGGACAGGGATCTCGCAATGAGCAGTTCTTC. Encoded protein: CASSQAGQGSRNEQFF.

This clone was seen only a few times. The V and J genes are TRBV25-1 and TRBJ1-2; 9 bases map to TRBD1. Germline CDR1 reads MGHDK; CDR2 reads SYGVNS. The CDR3 has 16 amino acids. Germline trimming cut 4 bases from V and 3 bases from J; bases unmatched to any gene: 9. The CDR3 DNA reads as TGTGCCAGCAGTGCCGGGACAGGGACAGGCGACTATGGCTACACCTTC. Translating it yields CASSAGTGTGDYGYTF.

V is TRBV11-3 and J is TRBJ2-7, with 8 bases fitting TRBD1. With 4 bases clipped from V and 5 bases from J, the junction kept 7 bases outside the gene matches. This CDR3 has 14 residues. CDR1 is SGHNT and CDR2 is YENEEA in the germline V gene. The CDR3 coding sequence is TGTGCCAGCAGCTCGACAGGGGCTAGGGACGAGCAGTACTTC. Its protein is CASSSTGARDEQYF. Based on the CDR3 plus reference TRBV11-3 and TRBJ2-7, the full variable domain is EAGVVQSPRYKIIEKKQPVAFWCNPISGHNTLYWYLQNLGQGPELLIRYENEEAVDDSQLPKDRFSAERLKGVDSTLKIQPAELGDSAVYLCASSSTGARDEQYFGPGTRLTVT.

The rearrangement joins TRBV4-1 to TRBJ1-5; 8 bases are shared with TRBD1. Germline V gene lookup returns CDR1 MGHRA and CDR2 YSYEKL. The CDR3 has 16 residues. Trimming at V came to 1 base and at J to 6 bases, leaving 8 bases not matched to a gene. CDR3 amino acids: CASSQGEAGGFQPQHF. The CDR3 DNA is TGCGCCAGCAGCCAAGGGGAGGCAGGGGGCTTTCAGCCCCAGCATTTT.

The V and J genes are TRBV11-2 and TRBJ2-7; 13 bases are shared with TRBD2. Losses at the gene ends were 5 bases for V and 0 bases for J; bases not matched to a gene: 4. Looked up from germline, CDR1 is SGHAT and CDR2 is FQNNGV. CDR3 size: 16 residues. CDR3 protein: CASSVGTSGVSYEQYF. CDR3 nucleotide sequence: TGTGCCAGCAGCGTCGGGACTAGCGGGGTCTCCTACGAGCAGTACTTC.

This clone was counted once. CDR3 loop: CATTAPGQGPYEQYF. CDR3 sequence (DNA): TGTGCCACTACCGCCCCGGGACAGGGTCCCTACGAGCAGTACTTC. The V call is TRBV19, the J call TRBJ2-7; 9 bases agree with TRBD1. The CDR3 contains 15 residues. Unmatched junction bases numbered 12, after V lost 10 bases and J lost 2 bases. Per the germline V gene, CDR1 is LNHDA and CDR2 is SQIVND (reference sequence). Full variable domain (missing parts from reference TRBV19 and TRBJ2-7): DGGITQSPKYLFRKEGQNVTLSCEQNLNHDAMYWYRQDPGQGLRLIYYSQIVNDFQKGDIAEGYSVSREKKESFPLTVTSAQKNPTAFYLCATTAPGQGPYEQYFGPGTRLTVT.